The rows below give T cell receptor beta chains drawn from one sample of a study of blood T cell repertoires in COVID-19. Clones were sequenced by immunoSEQ multiplex PCR, and TCRdb holds only the in-frame ones, with some missing. The sample holds tens of thousands of clones, about 74% seen once. The source material was peripheral blood. These receptors were collected from a man between 65 and 85 years old with COVID-19, enrolled during active disease. Both conserved end residues are part of each CDR3. The order of the fields is CDR3 DNA, CDR3 protein, V gene, clone size, D gene, J gene, CDR3 length. A D gene is named only where the DNA matches it firmly. Clone size is stated in some rows and not others, as once, few, many or a class when expanded.

TGCAGCGTGTCTCGGACAACTATATTGAGTGGCTACACCTTC	CSVSRTTILSGYTF	TRBV29-1	NA	NA	TRBJ1-2	14
TGCGCCAGCAGCTCCCTCGGACAGGGATCTGGAAACACCATATATTTT	CASSSLGQGSGNTIYF	TRBV5-1	NA	TRBD1	TRBJ1-3	16
TGTGCCAGCAGTTCCTACTACGGGGCTAATGAAAAACTGTTTTTT	CASSSYYGANEKLFF	TRBV28	NA	NA	TRBJ1-4	15
TGTGCCAGCAGCTTAAACAGACTAGCGGGGGACAATGAGCAGTTCTTC	CASSLNRLAGDNEQFF	TRBV13	NA	TRBD2	TRBJ2-1	16
TGTGCCAGCAGCTGGGAGGGGGTAGAGACCCAGTACTTC	CASSWEGVETQYF	TRBV5-6	NA	NA	TRBJ2-5	13
TGTGCCAGCAGCCAGCAGTACACCGGGGAGCTGTTTTTT	CASSQQYTGELFF	TRBV3-1/TRBV3-2	NA	NA	TRBJ2-2	13
TGTGCCAGCAGCTTAGGAGGGTCCAGCGAGCAGTACTTC	CASSLGGSSEQYF	TRBV7-3	NA	NA	TRBJ2-7	13
TGCGCCAGCAGCTTGGTCGGCGGGAGCTCCTACAATGAGCAGTTCTTC	CASSLVGGSSYNEQFF	TRBV5-1	NA	TRBD2	TRBJ2-1	16
TGTGCCTGGAGTCCCCCCGGGACAGGGCTTACTGAAGCTTTCTTT	CAWSPPGTGLTEAFF	TRBV30	NA	TRBD1	TRBJ1-1	15
TGTGCCAGTGAGACAGGGGCCGAGCAGTACTTC	CASETGAEQYF	TRBV19	NA	TRBD1	TRBJ2-7	11
TGCGCCAGCAGCTTAGGTCAGGGCGAAGGGGAGCAGTACTTC	CASSLGQGEGEQYF	TRBV5-1	NA	NA	TRBJ2-7	14
TGTGCCAGCAGCCAGTACGGGACAGTCGATTCACCCCTCCACTTT	CASSQYGTVDSPLHF	TRBV7-6	NA	TRBD1	TRBJ1-6	15
TGCGCCAGCAGCCAAACTCGGAGTGAAAAACTGTTTTTT	CASSQTRSEKLFF	TRBV4-1	NA	NA	TRBJ1-4	13
TGTGCCAGCAGTTCCCCCCCCGGGGGGAGCGGGAGGGCCGGATATGAGCAGTTCTTC	CASSSPPGGSGRAGYEQFF	TRBV6-2/TRBV6-3	NA	TRBD2	TRBJ2-1	19
TGCGCCAGCAGCCCTCAGGGTAGTGGAAACACCATATATTTT	CASSPQGSGNTIYF	TRBV5-1	once	NA	TRBJ1-3	14
TGTGCCTGGAGCGGGAATAATTCACCCCTCCACTTT	CAWSGNNSPLHF	TRBV30	few	NA	TRBJ1-6	12
TGTGCCAGCAGCTTAATAGACAGGGGAAGCTACACCTTC	CASSLIDRGSYTF	TRBV12-3/TRBV12-4	NA	TRBD1	TRBJ1-2	13
TGTGCCAGCAGCTTAGAGACAGGGCAGAACACTGAAGCTTTCTTT	CASSLETGQNTEAFF	TRBV7-2	NA	TRBD1	TRBJ1-1	15
TGTGCCAGCAGTGAGAACACCCACGGGGGTAATCAGCCCCAGCATTTT	CASSENTHGGNQPQHF	TRBV2	NA	NA	TRBJ1-5	16
TGTGCCAGCAGCCACTTCGGTGAGCAGTTCTTC	CASSHFGEQFF	TRBV14	NA	NA	TRBJ2-1	11
TGTGCCAGCAGTTCCATTGGGACAGGCGGAAACTATGGCTACACCTTC	CASSSIGTGGNYGYTF	TRBV28	NA	TRBD1	TRBJ1-2	16
TGTGCCAGCAGTGAAGGACAGGGGGCGAATGAGCAGTTCTTC	CASSEGQGANEQFF	TRBV6-4	NA	TRBD1	TRBJ2-1	14
TGTGCCAGCAGCAAAGAGTTTTTGTGGCAGGGGAAGAAAAATCAGCCCCAGCATTTT	CASSKEFLWQGKKNQPQHF	TRBV21-1	once	NA	TRBJ1-5	19
TGTGCCAGCAGCCAATACAGGGATGTCACTGAAGCTTTCTTT	CASSQYRDVTEAFF	TRBV4-2	NA	NA	TRBJ1-1	14
TGTGCCAGCAGACCGACGGAGAATTATGGCTACACCTTC	CASRPTENYGYTF	TRBV12-3/TRBV12-4	NA	NA	TRBJ1-2	13
TGTGCCAGCAATAAATGGGAGTACCAAGAGACCCAGTACTTC	CASNKWEYQETQYF	TRBV25-1	NA	NA	TRBJ2-5	14
TGTGCCAGCAGCCCCTTGCTAGCGGGCGGAGCCTACGAGCAGTACTTC	CASSPLLAGGAYEQYF	TRBV6-2/TRBV6-3	many	TRBD2	TRBJ2-7	16
TGTGCCAGCAGACAGGACGCGATAAACTACGAGCAGTACTTC	CASRQDAINYEQYF	TRBV6-5	once	NA	TRBJ2-7	14
TGCGCCAGCAGCCAAGGGTACTCGGGAGGAAAGCAGTTCTTC	CASSQGYSGGKQFF	TRBV4-3	NA	TRBD2	TRBJ2-1	14
TGCGCCAGCAGCTGGGGGGCAACAGGGGACACTGAAGCTTTCTTT	CASSWGATGDTEAFF	TRBV5-1	once	TRBD1	TRBJ1-1	15
TGTGCCAGCAGCGAGTCGCAGGGGGGCACTGAAGCTTTCTTT	CASSESQGGTEAFF	TRBV9	once	TRBD1	TRBJ1-1	14
TGTGCCAGCAGTGAGGCCTTAAAAGCTTTCTTT	CASSEALKAFF	TRBV6-2/TRBV6-3	few	NA	TRBJ1-1	11
TGTGCCAGCAGTGAATATGAGGACGAGCAGTACTTC	CASSEYEDEQYF	TRBV25-1	NA	NA	TRBJ2-7	12
TGCGCCAGCAGCCAAGAGCTCATATCCCGAGGAAGCCCCCTGTCTGGGGCCAACGTCCTGACTTTC	CASSQELISRGSPLSGANVLTF	TRBV4-3	NA	NA	TRBJ2-6	22
TGTGCCAGCAGTTTAAGGGGACATTCCCCTCTCAATCAGCCCCAGCATTTT	CASSLRGHSPLNQPQHF	TRBV28	NA	NA	TRBJ1-5	17
TGTGCCAGCAGCTTAAGGGGACTAGCGGGACCGAGATTTAGCTCCTACAATGAGCAGTTCTTC	CASSLRGLAGPRFSSYNEQFF	TRBV7-6	NA	TRBD2	TRBJ2-1	21
TGCGCCACCCCGGGGGGGTACAATCAGCCCCAGCATTTT	CATPGGYNQPQHF	TRBV10-1	few	NA	TRBJ1-5	13
TGCGCCAGCAGCCCCGGGGCAGGGGACCCCTACGAGCAGTACTTC	CASSPGAGDPYEQYF	TRBV5-1	NA	NA	TRBJ2-7	15
TGTGCCATTACAGGGCGAGAGAATCAGCCCCAGCATTTT	CAITGRENQPQHF	TRBV10-3	NA	NA	TRBJ1-5	13
TGTGCCTGGAAGGCCGGGCAGGGGGCCAATCAGCCCCAGCATTTT	CAWKAGQGANQPQHF	TRBV30	NA	TRBD1	TRBJ1-5	15
TGTGCCAGCAGCTTTAGGAGGGGGCCTTCACCCCTCCACTTT	CASSFRRGPSPLHF	TRBV7-2	few	TRBD1	TRBJ1-6	14
TGCAGCGGACTAGCGGGAGGCCCCGGGGAGCTGTTTTTT	CSGLAGGPGELFF	TRBV29-1	NA	TRBD2	TRBJ2-2	13